What follows describes a single T cell receptor (beta chain). The antigen is unknown. The sample comes from a study of T cell repertoires in cytomegalovirus infection. Study in general: Well-studied HLA-B-restricted epitopes and recently identified HLA-C-restricted epitopes of CMV were both used in the study. Indications came from public TCR beta signatures; they pointed to CMV infection and to a matching HLA type.

TCRdb fed the reads into MiXCR, producing one record per CDR3 protein. The sample holds under 500,000 distinct CDR3 sequences, 40% to 50% seen once. Regarding the study as a whole: Predominance within the ex vivo response was attributable to HLA-C-restricted CMV-specific TCR beta clonotypes. Cumulative public TCR beta family frequency identified carriers of CMV plus the relevant HLA.

The CDR3 length is 15 residues. V shed 3 bases and J 4 bases; nucleotides not matched to a gene: 6. CDR1 SGHTA and CDR2 FQGNSA come from the germline V gene. The source of this sequence is a human donor in good health (CMV status not recorded). Some clones in this sample may be carry-over from other donors' samples. Specimen: cultured PBMCs, collected from culture after CMV antigen stimulation. The J gene is TRBJ2-5, the V gene TRBV7-2; 9 positions agree with TRBD2. The CDR3 region is CASSFEGGGGETQYF. The CDR3 region has the DNA TGTGCCAGCAGCTTCGAGGGCGGGGGGGGAGAGACCCAGTACTTC.